This TCR beta chain was sequenced in a study of blood T cells in healthy people across ages. Per individual sample, total RNA of at least 5 micrograms was extracted. Sample-barcoded 5' priming and a J-beta primer mix drove a second PCR of about 6 to 12 cycles. A single record per CDR3 protein comes from TCRdb applying MiXCR to the 5' RACE reads. In the table there are about 1,600,000 distinct CDR3 sequences, around 39% of which are singletons. The study, taken as a whole, reports: Higher diversity and more naive CD4+ cells were features of long-lived donors, compared to aged donors. Because sorting was not performed, PBMCs prevented conclusive naive versus antigen-experienced comparison. Significant beta diversity loss was already apparent by age approximately 36, declining roughly linearly.

Germline values: CDR1 ENHRY, CDR2 SYGVKD. J was trimmed by 2 bases and V by 6 bases; bases with no gene match: 8. The length of the CDR3 is 15 residues. Concerning this clonotype: What it recognizes is unknown.

The sample was blood. The chain couples TRBV10-3 to TRBJ2-3; 7 positions match TRBD1. The TCR was taken from a young woman in good health. CDR3 sequence reads: CAISKEQGSTDTQYF. For the CDR3, the DNA is TGTGCCATCAGCAAAGAACAGGGGTCCACAGATACGCAGTATTTT.